This TCR beta chain originates from a study of blood T cells in healthy people across ages. The CDR3 consists of 15 residues. The germline V and J ends were trimmed by 4 bases and 5 bases, with 16 bases remaining between them. CDR1 is LGHNA and CDR2 is YSLEER in the germline V gene. Using a J-beta primer mix together with a sample-barcoded 5' primer, a second PCR was run for roughly 6 to 11 cycles. TCRdb reprocessed the 5' RACE reads with MiXCR, giving one entry per CDR3 protein. The top ten hold less than 2.5% of the sample, which has about 1.8 million distinct CDR3 sequences, about 50% seen once. This sequence joins TRBV4-3 and TRBJ2-3; D may be TRBD1 (6 bases). The sequencing input was blood. The sequence was obtained from a woman aged 35 to 49 in good health. Written as DNA, the CDR3 is TGCGCCAGCAGCCGTTTCGGGCAGGGGAAAGATACGCAGTATTTT. As protein: CASSRFGQGKDTQYF.